Below, 11 T cell receptor beta chains from the same sample are listed, as sequenced in a study of metastatic and nonmetastatic thyroid tumors. TCRdb re-called the PCR reads via MiXCR. The sample has tens of thousands of clones; more than 25% are singletons. Among the patients, none had received any treatment before thyroid surgery. The sequencing sample was made of blood. Every receptor here comes from a male donor with papillary thyroid cancer or a benign thyroid nodule (not recorded which). Some clones in this sample may be carry-over from other donors' samples.

Only one count was recorded for this clone. V gene TRBV20-1 combines with J gene TRBJ2-7, with D possibly being TRBD1 (6 bases). V was pared by 5 bases and J by 2 bases, with 10 bases between. The CDR3 runs 12 residues. CDR1 and CDR2 from the germline V gene are DFQATT and SNEGSKA (reference sequence). The CDR3 reads CSASGHTYEQYF. In DNA form, the CDR3 reads TGCAGTGCTTCGGGACATACCTACGAGCAGTACTTC.

This clone is classed as medium-sized. V gene TRBV6-2 or TRBV6-3 combines with J gene TRBJ2-3; 12 positions match TRBD2. The germline V gene encodes CDR1 MNHEY and CDR2 SVGEGT. The CDR3 has 16 amino acids. The ends lost 0 bases at V and 4 bases at J; junction bases unmatched: 2. The CDR3 DNA reads TGTGCCAGCAGTTACTCCGGGACTAGCGGGCCAGATACGCAGTATTTT. Amino acid sequence: CASSYSGTSGPDTQYF.

This CDR3 is CASSPWQGGYNEQFF. CDR3 DNA: TGTGCCAGCAGCCCCTGGCAGGGTGGGTACAATGAGCAGTTCTTC. The V gene is TRBV6-1, the J gene TRBJ2-1; weak D call: TRBD1 (5 bases). Between the trimmed V and J ends, which lost 6 bases and 4 bases, there was a span of 16 bases. CDR1 is MNHNS, CDR2 SASEGT, per germline. The CDR3 has 15 residues.

As to this clone: No conserved phenylalanine or tryptophan is present at the end of the CDR3, so a read error is the likely explanation. The rearrangement joins TRBV19 to TRBJ2-1, with no clear D. Germline V gene sequence: CDR1 LNHDA, CDR2 SQIVND (reference sequence). This CDR3 region has 13 residues. The CDR3 loop reads CASSAGSYNEQFL. The CDR3 coding sequence is TGCGCCAGTAGTGCTGGCTCCTACAATGAGCAGTTCCTC.

This clone showed up many times. The chain uses TRBV4-2 and TRBJ2-3; 10 nucleotides match TRBD2. The V gene end was trimmed by 0 bases and the J gene end by 1 base; junction bases not matched to a gene: 1. CDR1 LGHNA and CDR2 YNFKEQ come from the germline V gene. The CDR3 loop spans 16 amino acids. CDR3 nucleotides: TGTGCCAGCAGCCAAGATCTAGCGGGAGGCACAGATACGCAGTATTTT. It translates to CASSQDLAGGTDTQYF.

This clone was detected many times. The CDR3 nucleotides are TGCAGCGTTTATGACCCGGGACAGGGGGCCACTTGGTATGGCTACACCTTC. This gives the protein CSVYDPGQGATWYGYTF. V is TRBV29-1 and J is TRBJ1-2; TRBD1 matches at 12 bases. Per the germline V gene, CDR1 is SQVTM and CDR2 is ANQGSEA. The ends lost 5 bases at V and 5 bases at J; junction bases unmatched: 15. The CDR3 contains 17 residues.

In its sample, this clone was seen a few times. The rearrangement links TRBV12-3 or TRBV12-4 to TRBJ2-2; 8 bases fit TRBD1. The CDR3 is 15 residues long. V lost 6 bases to trimming and J lost 7 bases; unmatched junction nucleotides: 10. CDR3 amino acids: CASSPSGQAVGELFF. As DNA, the CDR3 is TGTGCCAGCAGCCCTTCGGGACAGGCGGTCGGGGAGCTGTTTTTT.

This clone was found many times. In the same sample, other DNA sequences code for this CDR3. CDR3 DNA sequence: TGTGCCAGCAGTGAGTTCGGGAATGAAGGGTATGGCTACACCTTC. Translating gives CASSEFGNEGYGYTF. The chain links TRBV25-1 to TRBJ1-2; D is unresolved. CDR1 MGHDK and CDR2 SYGVNS come from the germline V gene. The germline V and J ends were trimmed by 3 bases and 5 bases, with 16 bases remaining between them. CDR3 size: 15 residues.

The sample holds a few counts of this clone. This chain links TRBV6-5 with TRBJ1-6; D not certain. Trimming took 4 bases from V and 6 from J, leaving 4 bases between them. Germline V gene data show CDR1 as MNHEY and CDR2 as SVGAGI. This CDR3 spans 12 amino acids. The CDR3 is CASSSANSPLHF. The CDR3 DNA follows: TGTGCCAGCAGTTCGGCTAATTCACCCCTCCACTTT.

The table lists this clone with many counts. The J gene is TRBJ2-3, the V gene TRBV7-3; D ambiguous. Deletions cut 0 bases from V and 5 bases from J, with 6 bases between. The CDR3 has 13 residues. The germline gives CDR1 SGHTA, CDR2 FQGTGA. The CDR3 reads CASSLTGRDTQYF. CDR3 sequence (DNA): TGTGCCAGCAGCTTAACTGGGCGAGATACGCAGTATTTT.

The J gene is TRBJ2-3, the V gene TRBV19; 9 bases map to TRBD2. The length of the CDR3 is 15 residues. From germline, CDR1 is LNHDA and CDR2 SQIVND (reference sequence). V shed 6 bases, J shed 8 bases, and the junction held 12 bases outside the gene matches. The CDR3 loop is CASSPGGGRAGTQYF. CDR3 nucleotide sequence: TGTGCCAGTAGCCCCGGGGGCGGGAGGGCCGGTACGCAGTATTTT.